Listed below are T cell receptor beta chains from one sample, sequenced in a study of OX40 agonist ivuxolimab in advanced cancers. Repertoires were generated with immunoSEQ multiplex PCR, while TCRdb's copy carries only in-frame clones and drops some. The table has roughly 12,000 clones, about nine tenths seen once. Sequenced material: CD4+ or CD8+ T cells sorted from blood, taken in a trial of the OX40 agonist ivuxolimab. All receptors derive from an adult with an advanced solid tumor such as melanoma, head and neck, liver or kidney cancer. The CDR3 runs from the conserved cysteine through the conserved F or W. Fields, in order: J gene, V gene, clone size, CDR3 protein. Size values are once, few and many counts, or a class for expanded clones, and some rows have none.

TRBJ2-3,TRBV7-9,.,CASRPPSGTDTQYF
TRBJ2-7,TRBV9,.,CASSASGQGSYEQYF
TRBJ1-2,TRBV11-3,.,CASSLVGGYYGYTF
TRBJ2-7,TRBV30,once,CAWTPTLRALSYEQYF
TRBJ2-2,TRBV9,.,CASNSGWNTGELFF
TRBJ1-4,TRBV6-1,.,CASSWDTLIQKLFF
TRBJ1-3,TRBV7-9,.,CASSLSGEHTIYF
TRBJ2-1,TRBV5-6,.,CASSTGTIRRSYNEQFF
TRBJ2-7,TRBV11-2,.,CASSLGTSYEQYF
TRBJ1-1,TRBV11-1,.,CASSLQGYTEAFF
TRBJ2-7,TRBV6-5,.,CASSYRGEQYF
TRBJ2-1,TRBV7-9,.,CASSWGLARDGRHNEQFF
TRBJ1-1,TRBV9,.,CASSTGGDQAFF
TRBJ1-2,TRBV29-1,.,CSVSLPGNRGYTF
TRBJ2-7,TRBV6-6,.,CASSFAGTAHEQYF
TRBJ2-1,TRBV7-9,.,CASSSRDYSYNEQFF
TRBJ2-7,TRBV2,.,CASRADRNESYEQYF
TRBJ2-7,TRBV21-1,.,CASLLEGGRVHEQYF
TRBJ1-5,TRBV5-5,.,CASSWRQGLGPQHF
TRBJ2-3,TRBV7-3,.,CASSLEARGTDTQYF
TRBJ1-2,TRBV6-1,.,CASLRGKYTF
TRBJ2-7,TRBV2,.,CASRGAGTGDYEQYF
TRBJ1-5,TRBV19,once,CASTLTGNQPQHF
TRBJ2-7,TRBV7-3,.,CASSPGLYYEQYF
TRBJ1-1,TRBV5-4,.,CASSFHSENTEAFF
TRBJ2-1,TRBV19,.,CASSTRVVVRAEASGHNEQFF
TRBJ2-3,TRBV4-3,.,CASSQDRSDTQYF
TRBJ2-7,TRBV19,.,CASSIGDSLEGEQYF
TRBJ2-7,TRBV7-9,.,CASSLGGVEQYF
TRBJ1-1,TRBV10-1,.,CASSDQDSFAAFF
TRBJ1-5,TRBV2,.,CASSEAGGNQPQHF
TRBJ2-7,TRBV7-6,once,CASSLEAGLRYEQYF
TRBJ2-2,TRBV10-2,.,CASSESAGGTGELFF
TRBJ2-7,TRBV7-9,.,CASSLGRDRLSYEQYF
TRBJ1-2,TRBV7-7,.,CASSPGLGSGYTF
TRBJ2-1,TRBV7-7,.,CASSLSLAAAYNEQFF
TRBJ1-1,TRBV9,.,CASSVGHQNTEAFF
TRBJ1-1,TRBV6-6,.,CASSYLRGTNTEAFF
TRBJ1-1,TRBV7-8,.,CASSLGLPHTEAFF
TRBJ1-2,TRBV15,few,CATSREGSAYTF
TRBJ1-1,TRBV29-1,.,CSVGRGSYTEAFF
TRBJ1-4,TRBV4-1,medium-sized,CASRYTQGTNEKLFF
TRBJ1-2,TRBV11-2,.,CASSFGRNYGYTF
TRBJ2-5,TRBV28,once,CASSLLPSQETQYF
TRBJ2-5,TRBV4-1,.,CASWAGGGETQYF
TRBJ1-3,TRBV7-9,once,CASSFGVGRTSGNTIYF
TRBJ1-5,TRBV7-9,.,CASSDRNQPQHF
TRBJ2-7,TRBV19,once,CASSPGQASTYEQYF
TRBJ1-2,TRBV5-6,.,CASSLLSGDSYGYTF
TRBJ1-1,TRBV9,.,CASSEGGNTEAFF
TRBJ2-7,TRBV18,.,CASSPPVGTYEQYF
TRBJ1-1,TRBV9,.,CASSPRSGSTEAFF